This T cell receptor beta chain was found in a study of identical twins. The CDR3 is made up of 15 amino acids. Germline loops: CDR1 ENHRY, CDR2 SYGVKD. V lost 4 bases, J lost 1 base, and 5 bases stayed unmatched. This clonotype was picked up many times. Template switching added a universal primer site, and cDNA bore unique molecular identifiers. TCRdb reanalysed the 5' RACE reads using MiXCR and keeps one entry per CDR3 protein. Of around 1.7 million distinct CDR3 sequences listed, roughly a third are singletons. The clonotype comes from a newborn girl in good health. The gene calls are TRBV10-3 and TRBJ2-7, with 9 positions matching TRBD2. Sequencing input: cord blood. In DNA, the CDR3 is TGTGCCATCAGTGTAAGACTAGCGGAGTCCTACGAGCAGTACTTC. Protein product: CAISVRLAESYEQYF.